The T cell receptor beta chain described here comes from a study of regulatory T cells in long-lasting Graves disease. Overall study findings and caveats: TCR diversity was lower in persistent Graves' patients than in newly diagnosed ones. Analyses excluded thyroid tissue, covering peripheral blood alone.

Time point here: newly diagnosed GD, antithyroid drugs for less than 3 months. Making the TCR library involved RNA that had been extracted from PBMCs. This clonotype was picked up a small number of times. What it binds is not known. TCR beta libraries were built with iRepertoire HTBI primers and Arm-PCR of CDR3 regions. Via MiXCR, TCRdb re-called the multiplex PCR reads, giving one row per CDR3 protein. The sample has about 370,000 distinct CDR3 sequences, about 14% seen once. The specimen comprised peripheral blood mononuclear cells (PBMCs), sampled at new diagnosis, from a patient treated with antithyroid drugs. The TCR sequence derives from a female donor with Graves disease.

In DNA form, the CDR3 reads TGCAGTGCTAGAAGACAGGGAAACACCGGGGAGCTGTTTTTT. This codes for CSARRQGNTGELFF. This chain uses TRBV20-1 with TRBJ2-2; 7 bases fit TRBD1. CDR3 length equals 14 residues. CDR1 and CDR2 from the germline V gene are DFQATT and SNEGSKA (reference sequence). Trimming took 2 bases from V and 2 from J; bases not matched to a gene: 2.